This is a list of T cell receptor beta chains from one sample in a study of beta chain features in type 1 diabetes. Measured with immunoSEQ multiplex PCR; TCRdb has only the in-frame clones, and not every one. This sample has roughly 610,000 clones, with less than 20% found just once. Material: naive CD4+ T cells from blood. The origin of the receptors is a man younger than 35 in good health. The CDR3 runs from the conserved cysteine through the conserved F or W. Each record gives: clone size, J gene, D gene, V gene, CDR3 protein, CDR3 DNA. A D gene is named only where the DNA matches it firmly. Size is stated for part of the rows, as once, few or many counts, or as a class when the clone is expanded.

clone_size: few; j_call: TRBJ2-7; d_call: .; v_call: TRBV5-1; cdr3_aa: CASSKDNYEQYF; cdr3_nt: TGCGCCAGCAGCAAGGACAACTACGAGCAGTACTTC
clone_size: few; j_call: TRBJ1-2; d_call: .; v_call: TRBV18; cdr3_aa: CASSPNLGLMDGYTF; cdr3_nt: TGTGCCAGCTCGCCCAATCTCGGCCTAATGGATGGCTACACCTTC
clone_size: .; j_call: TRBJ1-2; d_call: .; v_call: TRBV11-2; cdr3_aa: CASSLVLGSLVGYTF; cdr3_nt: TGTGCCAGCAGCTTAGTCCTGGGATCACTTGTCGGCTACACCTTC
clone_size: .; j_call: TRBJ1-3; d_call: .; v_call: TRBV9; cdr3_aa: CASSGQGNTIYF; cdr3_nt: TGTGCCAGCAGCGGGCAGGGAAACACCATATATTTT
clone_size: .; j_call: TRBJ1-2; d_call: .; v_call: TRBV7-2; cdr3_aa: CASSPRQPYGYTF; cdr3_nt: TGTGCCAGCAGCCCCCGACAGCCTTATGGCTACACCTTC
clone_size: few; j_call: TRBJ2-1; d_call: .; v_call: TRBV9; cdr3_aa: CASSVEIGNEQFF; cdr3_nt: TGTGCCAGCAGCGTAGAAATCGGCAATGAGCAGTTCTTC
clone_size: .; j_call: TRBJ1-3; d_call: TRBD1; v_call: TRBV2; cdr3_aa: CASNWRGPGNTIYF; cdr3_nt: TGTGCCAGCAATTGGAGGGGGCCTGGAAACACCATATATTTT
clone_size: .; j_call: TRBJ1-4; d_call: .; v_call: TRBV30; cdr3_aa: CAWSAPAGYEKLFF; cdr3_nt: TGTGCCTGGAGTGCGCCCGCCGGGTATGAAAAACTGTTTTTT
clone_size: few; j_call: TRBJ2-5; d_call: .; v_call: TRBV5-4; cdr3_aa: CASSFQGRKETQYF; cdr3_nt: TGTGCCAGCAGCTTTCAGGGGCGAAAAGAGACCCAGTACTTC
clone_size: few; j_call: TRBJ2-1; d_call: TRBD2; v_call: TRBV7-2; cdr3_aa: CASSSRTSPNEQFF; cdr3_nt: TGTGCCAGCAGCTCTCGGACTAGTCCTAATGAGCAGTTCTTC
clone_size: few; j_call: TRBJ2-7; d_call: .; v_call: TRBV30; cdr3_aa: CAGGRVRAYEQYF; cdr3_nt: TGTGCCGGTGGTAGGGTGAGGGCCTACGAGCAGTACTTC
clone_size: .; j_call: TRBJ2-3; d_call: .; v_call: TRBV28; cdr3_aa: CASSGQTDTQYF; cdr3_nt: TGTGCCAGCAGCGGACAGACAGATACGCAGTATTTT
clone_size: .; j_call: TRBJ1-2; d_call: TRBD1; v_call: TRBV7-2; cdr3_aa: CASSYRDRLPNGYTF; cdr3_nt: TGTGCCAGCAGCTATCGGGACAGACTGCCTAATGGCTACACCTTC
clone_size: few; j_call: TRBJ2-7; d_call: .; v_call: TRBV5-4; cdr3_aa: CASSSGTTEQYF; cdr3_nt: TGTGCCAGCAGCTCGGGGACAACCGAGCAGTACTTC
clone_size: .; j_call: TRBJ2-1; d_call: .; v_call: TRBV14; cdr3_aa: CASSQQGPNEQFF; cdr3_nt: TGTGCCAGCAGCCAACAAGGGCCCAATGAGCAGTTCTTC
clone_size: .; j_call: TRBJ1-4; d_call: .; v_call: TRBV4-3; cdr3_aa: CASSLLGRGALNEKLFF; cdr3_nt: TGCGCCAGCAGCTTGTTAGGTCGGGGGGCGCTAAATGAAAAACTGTTTTTT
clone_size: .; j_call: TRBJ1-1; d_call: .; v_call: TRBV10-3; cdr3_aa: CAGKTGLDTEAFF; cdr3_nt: TGTGCCGGCAAGACAGGTTTGGACACTGAAGCTTTCTTT
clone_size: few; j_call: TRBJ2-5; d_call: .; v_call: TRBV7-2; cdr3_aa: CASSLRGYQETQYF; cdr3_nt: TGTGCCAGCAGCTTAAGGGGGTACCAAGAGACCCAGTACTTC
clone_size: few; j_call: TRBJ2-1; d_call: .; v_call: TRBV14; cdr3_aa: CASSQGRGLKNEQFF; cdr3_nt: TGTGCCAGCAGCCAAGGCAGGGGACTGAAGAATGAGCAGTTCTTC
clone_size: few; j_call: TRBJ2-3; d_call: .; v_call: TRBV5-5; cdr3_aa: CASSLDTQRLDTQYF; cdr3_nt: TGTGCCAGCAGCTTGGACACTCAGAGGTTGGATACGCAGTATTTT
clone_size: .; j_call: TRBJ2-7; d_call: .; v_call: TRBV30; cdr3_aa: CAWQTAPGEQYF; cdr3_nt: TGTGCCTGGCAGACGGCTCCTGGCGAGCAGTACTTC
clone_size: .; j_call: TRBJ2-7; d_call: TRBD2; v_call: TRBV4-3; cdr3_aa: CASSQDRPGWTSGAEQYF; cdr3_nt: TGCGCCAGCAGCCAAGATAGGCCGGGTTGGACTAGCGGGGCCGAGCAGTACTTC
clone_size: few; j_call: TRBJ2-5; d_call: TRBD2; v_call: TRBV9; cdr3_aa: CASSGPGLAGETQYF; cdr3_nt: TGTGCCAGCAGCGGGCCGGGACTAGCGGGAGAGACCCAGTACTTC
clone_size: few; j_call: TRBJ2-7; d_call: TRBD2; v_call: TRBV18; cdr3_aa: CASSPNTSGGDEQYF; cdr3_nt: TGTGCCAGCTCACCGAATACTAGCGGGGGGGACGAGCAGTACTTC
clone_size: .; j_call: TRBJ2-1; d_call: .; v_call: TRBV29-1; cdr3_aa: CSVQGNYNEQFF; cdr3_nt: TGCAGCGTTCAAGGGAACTACAATGAGCAGTTCTTC
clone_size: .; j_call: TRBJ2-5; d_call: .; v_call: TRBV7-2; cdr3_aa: CASSLFPGRRTQETQYF; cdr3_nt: TGTGCCAGCAGCTTATTCCCTGGCAGGAGGACCCAAGAGACCCAGTACTTC
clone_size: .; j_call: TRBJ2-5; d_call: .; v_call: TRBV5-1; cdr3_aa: CASSLHRETQYF; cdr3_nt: TGCGCCAGCAGCTTGCATAGGGAGACCCAGTACTTC
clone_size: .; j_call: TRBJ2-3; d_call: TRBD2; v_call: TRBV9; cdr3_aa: CASSFPGLAATDTQYF; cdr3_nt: TGTGCCAGCAGCTTTCCGGGACTAGCGGCTACAGATACGCAGTATTTT
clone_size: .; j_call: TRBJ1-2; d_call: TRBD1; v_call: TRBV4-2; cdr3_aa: CASSQESGTGFGYTF; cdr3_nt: TGTGCCAGCAGCCAAGAATCAGGGACAGGGTTTGGCTACACCTTC
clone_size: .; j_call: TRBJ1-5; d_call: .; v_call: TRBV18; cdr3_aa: CASSPSDQPQHF; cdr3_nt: TGTGCCAGCTCACCATCGGATCAGCCCCAGCATTTT
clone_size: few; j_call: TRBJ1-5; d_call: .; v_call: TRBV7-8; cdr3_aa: CASSLAGRRVGQPQHF; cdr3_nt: TGTGCCAGCAGCTTAGCAGGGCGGAGGGTGGGTCAGCCCCAGCATTTT
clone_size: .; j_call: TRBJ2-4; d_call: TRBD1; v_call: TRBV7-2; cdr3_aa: CASAGQGWNIQYF; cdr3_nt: TGTGCCAGCGCGGGACAGGGTTGGAACATTCAGTACTTC
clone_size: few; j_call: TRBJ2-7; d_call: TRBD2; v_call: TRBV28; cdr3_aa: CASSQGGPWHEQYF; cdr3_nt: TGTGCCAGCAGCCAGGGAGGGCCTTGGCACGAGCAGTACTTC
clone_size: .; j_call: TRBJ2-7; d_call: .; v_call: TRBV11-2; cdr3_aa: CASKDLRRSWEQYF; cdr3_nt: TGTGCCAGCAAGGATTTGAGGAGGTCTTGGGAGCAGTACTTC
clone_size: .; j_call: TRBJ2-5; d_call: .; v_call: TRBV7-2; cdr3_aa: CASRLGEGRETQYF; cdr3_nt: TGTGCCAGCAGACTCGGAGAAGGTCGAGAGACCCAGTACTTC
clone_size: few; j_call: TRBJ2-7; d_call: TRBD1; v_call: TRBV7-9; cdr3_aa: CASSIADRADEQYF; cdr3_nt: TGTGCCAGCAGCATAGCGGACAGGGCGGACGAGCAGTACTTC
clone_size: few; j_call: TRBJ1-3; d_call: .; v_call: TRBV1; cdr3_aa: CTSSQGDSVAGNTIYF; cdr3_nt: TGCACCAGCAGCCAAGGGGACAGTGTCGCTGGAAACACCATATATTTT
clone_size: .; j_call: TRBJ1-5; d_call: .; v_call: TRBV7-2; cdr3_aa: CASSSRLIDQPQHF; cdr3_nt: TGTGCCAGCAGCTCCCGGCTCATCGATCAGCCCCAGCATTTT
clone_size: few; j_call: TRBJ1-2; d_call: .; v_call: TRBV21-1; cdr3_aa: CASSKPDRADRGYTF; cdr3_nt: TGTGCCAGCAGCAAACCGGACAGGGCGGACAGGGGCTACACCTTC
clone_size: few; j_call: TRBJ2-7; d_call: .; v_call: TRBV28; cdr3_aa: CASSFSGVYEQYF; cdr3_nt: TGTGCCAGCAGTTTCTCAGGTGTCTACGAGCAGTACTTC
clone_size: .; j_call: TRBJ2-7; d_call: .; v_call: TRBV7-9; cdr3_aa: CASSLTMGNYEQYF; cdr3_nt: TGTGCCAGCAGCCTAACCATGGGGAACTACGAGCAGTACTTC
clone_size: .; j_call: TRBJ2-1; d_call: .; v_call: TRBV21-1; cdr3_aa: CASRKGTDRYYNEQFF; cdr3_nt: TGTGCCAGCAGAAAAGGGACGGACAGGTACTACAATGAGCAGTTCTTC
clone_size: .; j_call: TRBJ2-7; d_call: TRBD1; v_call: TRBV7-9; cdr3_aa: CASSAFRDRGYEQYF; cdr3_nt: TGTGCCAGCAGCGCTTTCCGGGACAGGGGCTACGAGCAGTACTTC
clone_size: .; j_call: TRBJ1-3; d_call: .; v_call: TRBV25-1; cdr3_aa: CATRQTSGNTIYF; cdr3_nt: TGTGCCACCCGACAGACCTCTGGAAACACCATATATTTT
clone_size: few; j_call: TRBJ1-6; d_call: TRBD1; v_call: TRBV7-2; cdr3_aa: CASSLSGTENSPLHF; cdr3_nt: TGTGCCAGCAGCTTATCCGGGACAGAAAATTCACCCCTCCACTTT
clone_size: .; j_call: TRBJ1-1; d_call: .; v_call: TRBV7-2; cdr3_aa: CASSYGPNTEAFF; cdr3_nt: TGTGCCAGCAGCTATGGGCCGAACACTGAAGCTTTCTTT
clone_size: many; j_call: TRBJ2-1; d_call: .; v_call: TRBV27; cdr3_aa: CANHGKMAVYNEQFF; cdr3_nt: TGTGCCAACCACGGAAAAATGGCCGTGTACAATGAGCAGTTCTTC
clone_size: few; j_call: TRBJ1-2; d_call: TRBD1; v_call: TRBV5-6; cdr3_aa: CASSLLQGTHNYGYTF; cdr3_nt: TGTGCCAGCAGCCTCTTACAGGGGACCCACAACTATGGCTACACCTTC
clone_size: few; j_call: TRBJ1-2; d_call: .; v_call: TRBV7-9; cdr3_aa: CASSPTGGGFSGYTF; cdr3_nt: TGTGCCAGCAGCCCAACGGGAGGGGGGTTCTCTGGCTACACCTTC
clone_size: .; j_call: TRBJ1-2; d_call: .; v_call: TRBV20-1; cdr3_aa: CSARVSYGYTF; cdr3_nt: TGCAGTGCTAGAGTCAGTTATGGCTACACCTTC
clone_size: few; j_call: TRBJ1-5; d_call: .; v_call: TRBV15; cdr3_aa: CATSTPFGNQPQHF; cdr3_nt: TGTGCCACCAGCACCCCATTCGGCAATCAGCCCCAGCATTTT
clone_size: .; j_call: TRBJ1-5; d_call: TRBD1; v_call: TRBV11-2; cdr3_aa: CASSLIQGRGQPQHF; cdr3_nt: TGTGCCAGCAGCTTAATACAGGGGAGGGGGCAGCCCCAGCATTTT
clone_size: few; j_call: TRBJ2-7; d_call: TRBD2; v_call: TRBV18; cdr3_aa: CASSPGLAGLYEQYF; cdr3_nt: TGTGCCAGCTCACCAGGGCTAGCGGGCCTCTACGAGCAGTACTTC
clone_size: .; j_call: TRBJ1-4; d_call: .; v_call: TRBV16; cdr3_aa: CASSHPGANEKLFF; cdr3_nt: TGTGCCAGCAGCCACCCCGGCGCTAATGAAAAACTGTTTTTT